This entry lists 23 T cell receptor beta chains sequenced from one sample in a study of CD8 T cells in Susac syndrome. RNA amounts of about 0.5 to 1 ug underwent reverse transcription with random hexamers. TCRdb passed the immunoSEQ multiplex PCR reads through MiXCR, listing each CDR3 protein once. This sample carries 150,000 to 200,000 distinct CDR3 sequences, 85% to 95% of them seen once, and the ten largest clones take 0.13%. The specimen was CD4+ T cells from PBMCs. The receptors derive from a human donor in good health.

This chain joins TRBV20-1 and TRBJ2-7; no firm D call. Between the trimmed V and J ends, which lost 4 bases and 3 bases, there was a span of 10 bases. The germline V gene has CDR1 DFQATT and CDR2 SNEGSKA (reference sequence). There are 12 residues in the CDR3. The CDR3 nucleotides read TGCAGTGCTATTGAACCCCTCTACGAGCAGTACTTC. This sequence encodes CSAIEPLYEQYF.

The chain recombines TRBV6-6 with TRBJ2-3; 8 nucleotides match TRBD2. The CDR3 extends over 14 amino acids. Trimming at V came to 10 bases and at J to 0 bases, leaving 6 bases not matched to a gene. Germline V gene sequence: CDR1 MNHNY, CDR2 SVGAGI (reference sequence). CDR3 loop: CATTLAGSTDTQYF. The CDR3 bases are TGTGCCACCACCTTAGCGGGGAGCACAGATACGCAGTATTTT.

V and J are TRBV18 and TRBJ2-5, with 9 bases lining up with TRBD1. V gave up 3 bases and J gave up 7 bases; unmatched junction bases: 3. Per the germline V gene, CDR1 is KGHSH and CDR2 is LQKENI. The CDR3 spans 13 residues. The CDR3 loop reads CASSPGQGRTQYF. CDR3 nucleotides: TGTGCCAGCTCACCGGGACAGGGCCGGACCCAGTACTTC.

The chain combines TRBV3-1 with TRBJ2-3; 13 positions agree with TRBD2. J gave up 4 bases and V 1 base, and 5 bases lay outside the gene matches. The CDR3 extends over 17 amino acids. Germline assignment: CDR1 LGHDT and CDR2 YNNKEL (reference sequence). The CDR3 DNA follows: TGTGCCAGCAGCCAAGGAACAGGACTAGCGGGGGCAGATACGCAGTATTTT. Protein product: CASSQGTGLAGADTQYF.

The gene calls are TRBV7-3 and TRBJ1-2; D gene ambiguous. Trimming took 0 bases from V and 4 from J, leaving 9 bases between them. The CDR3 runs to 14 residues. The V gene's germline CDR1 is SGHTA and CDR2 FQGTGA. Here the CDR3 DNA reads TGTGCCAGCAGCTTAACGTCGGCAGCCTATGGCTACACCTTC. The encoded protein is CASSLTSAAYGYTF.

V is TRBV7-3 and J is TRBJ2-5, with a possible D match to TRBD2 (5 bases). CDR3 length: 13 residues. Trimming left V 0 bases short and J 3 bases short, with 5 bases between. In germline, CDR1 is SGHTA, CDR2 FQGTGA. Here the CDR3 reads CASSLTREETQYF. In DNA form, the CDR3 reads TGTGCCAGCAGCTTAACGAGGGAAGAGACCCAGTACTTC. Based on the CDR3 plus reference TRBV7-3 and TRBJ2-5, the full variable domain is GAGVSQTPSNKVTEKGKYVELRCDPISGHTALYWYRQSLGQGPEFLIYFQGTGAADDSGLPNDRFFAVRPEGSVSTLKIQRTERGDSAVYLCASSLTREETQYFGPGTRLLVL.

The gene calls are TRBV7-2 and TRBJ2-6; TRBD1 aligns across 7 bases. The CDR3 totals 19 residues. The J segment lost 0 bases and the V segment lost 2 bases, leaving 10 bases of the junction unmatched. Looked up from germline, CDR1 is SGHTA and CDR2 is FQGNSA. The CDR3 DNA is TGTGCCAGCAGCTTATTCAGGGGGACAGTTCGCTCTGGGGCCAACGTCCTGACTTTC. Protein: CASSLFRGTVRSGANVLTF.

The V gene is TRBV10-3, the J gene TRBJ1-2; 7 bases agree with TRBD1. Germline V gives CDR1 ENHRY, CDR2 SYGVKD. The CDR3 contains 14 residues. V lost 6 bases and J lost 0; bases outside the gene matches: 4. The CDR3 spells CAISLGTANYGYTF. The CDR3 DNA reads TGTGCCATCAGCCTAGGGACAGCTAACTATGGCTACACCTTC.

This clonotype has just a few counts. The V call is TRBV2, the J call TRBJ2-5; 7 nucleotides match TRBD2. The length of the CDR3 is 17 residues. CDR1 and CDR2 from the germline V gene are SNHLY and FYNNEI. The trim removed 2 bases at V and 0 bases at J, leaving 9 bases unmatched. The CDR3 bases are TGTGCCAGCAGTGAACCGTGGGGGGGGAAGGACCAAGAGACCCAGTACTTC. Amino acids: CASSEPWGGKDQETQYF.

This clonotype was picked up one time. The rearrangement joins TRBV7-7 to TRBJ1-1; 8 bases match TRBD1. In germline, CDR1 is SSHAT, CDR2 FNYEAQ (reference sequence). The junction had 9 bases not matched to a gene; V was cut back by 6 bases and J by 3 bases. The CDR3 is made up of 15 amino acids. The CDR3: CASSPAGTGHTEAFF. The CDR3 DNA reads as TGTGCCAGCAGTCCCGCCGGGACAGGCCACACTGAAGCTTTCTTT.

The chain recombines TRBV7-2 with TRBJ1-5; D call uncertain. The CDR3 consists of 12 residues. The germline CDR1 and CDR2 sequences are SGHTA and FQGNSA. V was pared by 5 bases and J by 5 bases, with 7 bases between. CDR3 nucleotides: TGTGCCAGCAGCAAGGGCCATCAGCCCCAGCATTTT. Amino acid sequence: CASSKGHQPQHF.

The rearrangement joins TRBV2 to TRBJ1-5; 9 nucleotides agree with TRBD1. CDR3 length equals 14 residues. Losses at the gene ends were 5 bases for V and 6 bases for J; bases not matched to a gene: 5. Germline CDR1 and CDR2: SNHLY and FYNNEI. CDR3 sequence reads: CASSTQGAGQPQHF. Here the CDR3 DNA reads TGTGCCAGCAGTACACAGGGGGCCGGTCAGCCCCAGCATTTT.

This clonotype has just a few counts. This CDR3 is CASSLEGAQYF. The CDR3 bases are TGCGCCAGCAGCTTGGAGGGGGCGCAGTACTTC. This rearrangement joins TRBV5-1 to TRBJ2-7, with 7 bases identical to TRBD1. Germline lookup yields CDR1 SGHRS and CDR2 YFSETQ. The CDR3 has 11 amino acids. The ends lost 0 bases at V and 9 bases at J; junction bases unmatched: 0.

This clonotype was found a few times. V is TRBV5-1 and J is TRBJ2-6; 8 bases are a match to TRBD2. The V segment lost 5 bases and the J segment 2 bases; nucleotides outside the gene matches: 3. Germline V gene data show CDR1 as SGHRS and CDR2 as YFSETQ. This CDR3 spans 15 amino acids. Here the CDR3 DNA reads TGCGCCAGCAGTAATAGCGGGGCTGGGGCCAACGTCCTGACTTTC. Protein: CASSNSGAGANVLTF.

The chain employs TRBV5-1 and TRBJ2-3; 8 positions match TRBD1. The CDR3 is 14 residues long. The V segment lost 0 bases and the J segment 4 bases; nucleotides outside the gene matches: 1. Germline assignment: CDR1 SGHRS and CDR2 YFSETQ. The CDR3 is CASSLGQGSDTQYF. CDR3 DNA sequence: TGCGCCAGCAGCTTGGGACAGGGGTCAGATACGCAGTATTTT.

This chain connects TRBV12-3 or TRBV12-4 to TRBJ2-7; 7 positions agree with TRBD1. The CDR3 length is 16 residues. V lost 5 bases, J lost 3 bases, and 13 bases stayed unmatched. The CDR3 sequence: CASSHRRSGDSYEQYF. The CDR3 bases are TGTGCCAGCAGTCACCGTCGGTCCGGGGACAGCTACGAGCAGTACTTC.

The chain links TRBV18 to TRBJ2-3, with D perhaps TRBD1 (6 bases). Germline CDR1 KGHSH, CDR2 LQKENI. The CDR3 has 16 residues. Trimming took off 0 bases at V and 4 bases at J, with 14 bases between the two ends. The CDR3 DNA reads TGTGCCAGCTCACCACCCTACAGGGTTGGGCCAGATACGCAGTATTTT. This gives the protein CASSPPYRVGPDTQYF. The full variable domain, completed using reference TRBV18 and TRBJ2-3, is NAGVMQNPRHLVRRRGQEARLRCSPMKGHSHVYWYRQLPEEGLKFMVYLQKENIIDESGMPKERFSAEFPKEGPSILRIQQVVRGDSAAYFCASSPPYRVGPDTQYFGPGTRLTVL.

V usage is TRBV21-1 and J usage is TRBJ2-2; the table gives TRBD1 as D, unverified against the DNA. TRBV21-1 is a documented pseudogene. This CDR3 has 15 amino acids. The CDR3: CASSKGTGDTGELFF. The CDR3 DNA reads TGTGCCAGCAGCAAAGGGACAGGGGACACCGGGGAGCTGTTTTTT.

The V and J genes are TRBV7-3 and TRBJ2-5; 10 nucleotides line up with TRBD1. This CDR3 is 15 amino acids long. Germline CDR1 is SGHTA and CDR2 is FQGTGA. J was trimmed by 8 bases and V by 0 bases; bases with no gene match: 6. CDR3 protein: CASSLTGTGAGTQYF. Written as DNA, the CDR3 is TGTGCCAGCAGCTTAACCGGGACAGGGGCCGGAACCCAGTACTTC.

The gene calls are TRBV5-1 and TRBJ1-1; D perhaps matches TRBD1 (5 bases). Germline CDR1 SGHRS, CDR2 YFSETQ. Trimming pared 0 bases from V and 7 bases from J, leaving 10 bases between. This CDR3 is 13 amino acids long. CDR3 sequence reads: CASSLDIGGEAFF. The CDR3 coding sequence is TGCGCCAGCAGCTTGGACATCGGGGGTGAAGCTTTCTTT.

This chain links TRBV7-9 with TRBJ2-5; tentative D call: TRBD2 (5 bases). The CDR3 has 15 residues. Germline-derived CDR1 and CDR2 are SEHNR and FQNEAQ (reference sequence). With 1 base removed from V and 10 bases from J, the gap between germline ends came to 19 bases. The CDR3 reads CASSLGQPMLEVQYF. The CDR3 DNA is TGTGCCAGCAGCTTAGGGCAGCCGATGTTGGAGGTCCAGTACTTC.

The chain employs TRBV2 and TRBJ2-3, with 7 bases identical to TRBD2. The CDR3 extends over 13 amino acids. Germline CDR1 and CDR2: SNHLY and FYNNEI. The ends lost 7 bases at V and 9 bases at J; junction bases unmatched: 10. CDR3 amino acids: CASTRGDIRTQYF. DNA of the CDR3: TGTGCCAGCACTCGGGGGGATATTCGGACGCAGTATTTT.

The CDR3 is CASSQYDRGTGELFF. CDR3 sequence (DNA): TGTGCCAGCAGCCAATACGACAGGGGAACCGGGGAGCTGTTTTTT. The J gene is TRBJ2-2, the V gene TRBV3-1, with TRBD1 matching 8 bases. Trimming at V came to 2 bases and at J to 5 bases, leaving 4 bases not matched to a gene. This CDR3 region has 15 residues. Looked up from germline, CDR1 is LGHDT and CDR2 is YNNKEL (reference sequence).